One sample yielded the 8 T cell receptor beta chains listed below, sequenced in a study of T cell changes during pregnancy in multiple sclerosis. The assay was immunoSEQ multiplex PCR, and TCRdb's table has in-frame clones only and misses some. This sample has under 75,000 clones; about 90% occur once, and the top ten carry roughly 1.5%. This specimen was peripheral blood, taken in the third trimester of pregnancy. The receptors were sampled from a female donor in good health, enrolled as a control in a pregnancy study.

About this clone: The identical CDR3 is also encoded by other nucleotide sequences in the sample. This chain uses TRBV4-3 with TRBJ2-5, with D perhaps TRBD2 (7 bases). The CDR3 contains 15 residues. Germline V lookup: CDR1 LGHNA, CDR2 YSLEER. Between the trimmed V and J ends, which lost 3 bases and 2 bases, there was a span of 13 bases. CDR3 sequence (DNA): TGCGCCAGCAGCCAGAGGGGGGGCGTACAAGAGACCCAGTACTTC. Protein product: CASSQRGGVQETQYF.

This clone appeared a few times. The V gene is TRBV30, the J gene TRBJ1-5; D is undetermined. V gave up 2 bases and J gave up 0 bases, with 11 bases separating them. In germline, CDR1 is GTSNPN, CDR2 SVGIG (reference sequence). This CDR3 has 15 residues. The CDR3 protein is CAWSLPRYSNQPQHF. The CDR3 nucleotides read TGTGCCTGGAGTCTCCCCCGTTATAGCAATCAGCCCCAGCATTTT.

This chain links TRBV20-1 with TRBJ1-2, with no clear D. Trimming shortened V by 3 bases and J by 5 bases, and 7 bases separated the two germline ends. There are 11 residues in the CDR3. Germline loops: CDR1 DFQATT, CDR2 SNEGSKA (reference sequence). CDR3 sequence (DNA): TGCAGTGCTAGCGTCAGATATGGCTACACCTTC. Protein: CSASVRYGYTF.

The J gene is TRBJ1-2, the V gene TRBV4-3; D gene uncertain. The CDR3 has 17 amino acids. The V end was cut by 0 bases, the J end by 1 base, with 15 bases between. Per germline, CDR1 LGHNA and CDR2 YSLEER. The CDR3 loop is CASSQDWSAADNYGYTF. The CDR3 coding sequence is TGCGCCAGCAGCCAAGATTGGTCGGCAGCGGATAACTATGGCTACACCTTC.

The chain uses TRBV13 and TRBJ2-3; maybe TRBD2 (7 bases). Germline V CDR1 and CDR2: PRHDT, FYEKMQ (reference sequence). This CDR3 is built from 16 residues. V gave up 3 bases and J gave up 0 bases, with 13 bases separating them. In nucleotides, the CDR3 is TGTGCCAGCAGCTTGACCCGGGGGGCAAGCACAGATACGCAGTATTTT. Protein sequence: CASSLTRGASTDTQYF.

The chain uses TRBV4-2 and TRBJ1-3, with D perhaps matching TRBD1 (5 bases). V lost 1 base, J lost 0 bases, and 16 bases lay in between. This CDR3 has 18 residues. Germline V CDR1 and CDR2: LGHNA, YNFKEQ. The CDR3 DNA sequence: TGTGCCAGCAGCCAAGCGGCTGCGGGGGGAAGCTCTGGAAACACCATATATTTT. Protein sequence: CASSQAAAGGSSGNTIYF.

The count of this clone is one. The rearrangement joins TRBV30 to TRBJ1-3, with 9 bases aligning to TRBD1. The CDR3 length is 15 residues. J lost 8 bases, V lost 0 bases, and 8 bases had no gene match. In germline, CDR1 is GTSNPN, CDR2 SVGIG (reference sequence). The CDR3 is CAWSVTQGAGYTIYF. The CDR3 DNA is TGTGCCTGGAGTGTAACACAGGGGGCAGGGTACACCATATATTTT.

The V call is TRBV4-2, the J call TRBJ2-7, with TRBD1 matching over 9 bases. CDR1 and CDR2 from the germline V gene are LGHNA and YNFKEQ. V shed 0 bases and J 7 bases; nucleotides not matched to a gene: 7. This CDR3 has 15 amino acids. The CDR3 protein is CASSQDGDREREQYF. The DNA for the CDR3 is TGTGCCAGCAGCCAAGATGGGGACAGGGAAAGGGAGCAGTACTTC.